This record concerns one T cell receptor (beta chain) sequence. These data are taken from a study of blood T cell repertoires in COVID-19. Donors were grouped by their self-reported clinical history. Profiling relied on immunoSEQ multiplex PCR, and the TCRdb table lists in-frame clones only, not all of them. The sample carries roughly 280,000 clones, approximately 89% recorded once. The germline V and J ends were trimmed by 2 bases and 0 bases, with 7 bases remaining between them. The germline CDR1 and CDR2 sequences are MGHDK and SYGVNS. The length of the CDR3 is 14 residues. The V and J genes are TRBV25-1 and TRBJ1-2; no reliable D call. The sequenced sample was PBMCs or T cells enriched from blood (not recorded which). The clonotype originates from a woman in her sixties who had recovered from COVID-19. CDR3 region: CASSEVGTNYGYTF. Written as DNA, the CDR3 is TGTGCCAGCAGTGAAGTCGGGACTAACTATGGCTACACCTTC.